Following are 2 T cell receptor beta chains from one sample sequenced in a study of memory CD4+ T cells and cytomegalovirus serostatus. TCRdb keeps only in-frame clones here, not all; method: immunoSEQ multiplex PCR. The table has fewer than 35,000 clones, around 80% seen once. Single viable CD3+CD4+CD8-CD45RO+ cells were sorted as the memory CD4+ T cells. The sample was memory CD4+ T cells from blood. The receptors shown here come from an adult in good health and CMV-seronegative.

The CDR3 spells CATSRYRTAHEQYF. The CDR3 nucleotides are TGTGCCACCAGCAGATACCGCACAGCCCACGAGCAGTACTTC. The chain combines TRBV15 with TRBJ2-7; D remains unclear. Germline CDR1 LNHNV, CDR2 YYDKDF (reference sequence). The V and J ends lost 2 bases and 5 bases respectively, with 13 bases between them. The length of the CDR3 is 14 residues.

This clone occurred a few times. The chain employs TRBV7-9 and TRBJ1-1; D is unresolved. The germline CDR1 and CDR2 sequences are SEHNR and FQNEAQ (reference sequence). V was cut by 0 bases and J by 7 bases, with 3 bases left in between. CDR3 length: 11 residues. The CDR3 loop is CASSLANEAFF. The CDR3 DNA is TGTGCCAGCAGCTTAGCAAATGAAGCTTTCTTT.